The 21 T cell receptor beta chains in this list originate from one sample, sequenced in a study of blood T cell repertoires in COVID-19. Libraries were prepared by immunoSEQ multiplex PCR; TCRdb keeps only in-frame clonotypes and omits some of them. This repertoire shows some 85,000 clones, roughly 78% found once; its top ten account for around 21%. The source material was peripheral blood. These receptors came from a woman of 80 years or more with acute or convalescent COVID-19.

The rearrangement uses TRBV4-1 and TRBJ1-3, with 8 bases identical to TRBD1. This CDR3 has 16 residues. The germline CDR1 and CDR2 sequences are MGHRA and YSYEKL. Trimming removed 2 bases from V and 1 base from J; junction bases left unmatched: 4. CDR3 nucleotide sequence: TGCGCCAGCAGCCAATCCACAGGGGGATCTGGAAACACCATATATTTT. Translating gives CASSQSTGGSGNTIYF.

This clone was seen only a few times. V gene TRBV27 combines with J gene TRBJ2-1, with 9 bases matching TRBD2. This CDR3 contains 15 residues. Germline CDR1 MNHEY, CDR2 SMNVEV (reference sequence). With V trimmed by 6 bases and J by 7 bases, 10 bases remained unmatched. CDR3 nucleotide sequence: TGTGCCAGCAGCCTCTTAGCGGGAGTTCGGAATGAGCAGTTCTTC. It codes for CASSLLAGVRNEQFF.

The chain combines TRBV5-1 with TRBJ1-1, with a possible D match to TRBD1 (6 bases). Germline loops: CDR1 SGHRS, CDR2 YFSETQ. The V gene lost 0 bases and the J gene lost 5 bases, with 11 bases spanning the gap. The CDR3 totals 14 residues. The CDR3 is CASSLEVQGTEAFF. In DNA form, the CDR3 reads TGCGCCAGCAGCTTGGAAGTTCAGGGGACTGAAGCTTTCTTT.

The CDR3 nucleotides read TGTGCCAGCAGCCAAGCCGACAGGCCCTTGAAGGGAGCTTTCTTT. Translation gives CASSQADRPLKGAFF. This chain links TRBV4-2 with TRBJ1-1; D might be TRBD1 (6 bases). The CDR3 consists of 15 residues. Germline CDR1 LGHNA, CDR2 YNFKEQ. V lost 1 base and J 10 bases, leaving 19 bases between the germline ends.

V gene TRBV6-6 combines with J gene TRBJ2-5; 13 bases are a match to TRBD2. The CDR3 is 16 residues long. CDR1 MNHNY and CDR2 SVGAGI come from the germline V gene (reference sequence). Germline trimming cut 4 bases from V and 1 base from J; bases unmatched to any gene: 3. The CDR3 reads CASSFTSGRAQETQYF. The CDR3 DNA follows: TGTGCCAGCAGTTTTACTAGCGGGAGGGCCCAAGAGACCCAGTACTTC.

This clone was counted a single time. The chain carries TRBV7-2 and TRBJ2-7; a weak D match, TRBD2 (6 bases). CDR1 and CDR2 (germline): SGHTA, FQGNSA. The V end lost 2 bases, the J end lost 2 bases, and 10 bases lay between the germline ends. CDR3 length: 14 amino acids. DNA of the CDR3: TGTGCCAGCAGCTTAACCCCGGGAGCCTACGAGCAGTACTTC. Encoded protein: CASSLTPGAYEQYF.

The chain links TRBV3-1 (or the pseudogene TRBV3-2) to TRBJ2-1; 15 bases are shared with TRBD2. CDR3 size: 16 residues. V dropped 3 bases and J dropped 8; count of bases not matched to a gene: 5. Per germline, CDR1 LGHDT and CDR2 YNNKEL (reference sequence). CDR3 region: CASSHGTSGRWYEQFF. The CDR3 DNA reads TGTGCCAGCAGCCACGGGACTAGCGGGAGGTGGTATGAGCAGTTCTTC.

V gene TRBV18 combines with J gene TRBJ1-2; weak D call: TRBD1 (6 bases). Trimming removed 6 bases from V and 4 bases from J, with 12 bases in between. This CDR3 comprises 13 residues. CDR1 and CDR2 (germline): KGHSH, LQKENI. The CDR3 protein is CASSQGQIYGYTF. The DNA for the CDR3 is TGTGCCAGCTCCCAAGGACAGATCTATGGCTACACCTTC.

CDR3 sequence: CASSPQGDTDTQYF. Here the CDR3 DNA reads TGTGCCAGCAGCCCCCAGGGGGACACAGATACGCAGTATTTT. This rearrangement joins TRBV11-1 to TRBJ2-3, with 7 positions matching TRBD1. The germline gives CDR1 SGHAT, CDR2 FQDESV (reference sequence). The CDR3 sequence is 14 residues long. Trimming cost V 5 bases and J 2 bases; bases outside gene matches: 4.

The rearrangement joins TRBV6-5 to TRBJ2-3, with TRBD1 matching 7 bases. CDR3 size: 15 residues. Germline lookup yields CDR1 MNHEY and CDR2 SVGAGI. J lost 6 bases, V lost 5 bases, and 11 bases had no gene match. The CDR3 sequence is CASSPDRTPRDTQYF. CDR3 sequence (DNA): TGTGCCAGCAGTCCGGACAGGACCCCTCGGGATACGCAGTATTTT.

The chain carries TRBV11-2 and TRBJ1-1; perhaps TRBD1 as D (6 bases). Trimming removed 4 bases at V and 2 bases at J, with 20 bases between. CDR3 length equals 17 residues. CDR1 is SGHAT and CDR2 is FQNNGV in the germline V gene. In DNA form, the CDR3 reads TGTGCCAGCAGCTATTACCCCCCGGGACACCGAAACACTGAAGCTTTCTTT. Its protein product is CASSYYPPGHRNTEAFF.

The CDR3 spells CASSRDRDTEAFF. The CDR3 DNA is TGCGCCAGCAGTCGGGACAGGGACACTGAAGCTTTCTTT. The V call is TRBV10-1, the J call TRBJ1-1; the match to TRBD1 covers 9 bases. CDR3 length equals 13 residues. Germline CDR1 reads WNHNN; CDR2 reads SYGVQD (reference sequence). The V and J ends lost 5 bases and 3 bases, in that order; junction bases with no gene match: 1.

J is TRBJ2-2 and V is TRBV30; D might be TRBD1 (6 bases). Between the trimmed V and J ends, which lost 2 bases and 2 bases, there was a span of 18 bases. This CDR3 contains 17 residues. Germline values: CDR1 GTSNPN, CDR2 SVGIG (reference sequence). CDR3 amino acids: CAWSPGRDKPNTGELFF. In DNA, the CDR3 is TGTGCCTGGAGTCCGGGCCGGGACAAACCAAACACCGGGGAGCTGTTTTTT.

This chain joins TRBV3-1 (or the pseudogene TRBV3-2) and TRBJ1-1, with TRBD1 matching over 7 bases. This CDR3 comprises 14 residues. With 5 bases clipped from V and 2 bases from J, the junction kept 5 bases outside the gene matches. Germline CDR1 and CDR2: LGHDT and YNNKEL (reference sequence). CDR3 sequence reads: CASSSGQINTEAFF. The CDR3 DNA follows: TGTGCCAGCAGCTCGGGACAGATAAACACTGAAGCTTTCTTT.

This chain uses TRBV29-1 with TRBJ2-2, with D possibly TRBD2 on 6 matching bases. The CDR3 consists of 15 residues. Trimming removed 0 bases at V and 5 bases at J, with 13 bases between. Germline CDR1 reads SQVTM; CDR2 reads ANQGSEA. CDR3 sequence reads: CSVEEAGRGTGELFF. In DNA form, the CDR3 reads TGCAGCGTTGAAGAGGCGGGACGGGGGACCGGGGAGCTGTTTTTT.

The V and J genes are TRBV9 and TRBJ2-3; 9 nucleotides align to TRBD2. This CDR3 comprises 18 residues. V dropped 0 bases and J dropped 6; count of bases not matched to a gene: 14. Germline CDR1 is SGDLS and CDR2 is YYNGEE. In nucleotides, the CDR3 is TGTGCCAGCAGCGTAGATCCCAGGTCAGCGGGAGGATTTGATACGCAGTATTTT. Amino acids: CASSVDPRSAGGFDTQYF.

The rearrangement uses TRBV7-9 and TRBJ2-7, with 7 positions matching TRBD2. Germline V gene data show CDR1 as SEHNR and CDR2 as FQNEAQ (reference sequence). J lost 3 bases, V lost 4 bases, and 0 bases had no gene match. The CDR3 covers 12 residues. CDR3 sequence (DNA): TGTGCCAGCAGCTGGGACTACTACGAGCAGTACTTC. Amino acids: CASSWDYYEQYF.

There are a few counts of this clone. The chain employs TRBV7-2 and TRBJ1-2; 7 nucleotides align to TRBD1. Per the germline V gene, CDR1 is SGHTA and CDR2 is FQGNSA. The CDR3 runs to 14 residues. Germline trimming cut 1 base from V and 4 bases from J; bases unmatched to any gene: 3. CDR3 coding DNA: TGTGCCAGCAGCTTAGGTCAGGGGGTCTATGGCTACACCTTC. It specifies CASSLGQGVYGYTF.

The CDR3 region is CASSLLAGGPNEQFF. The CDR3 coding sequence is TGTGCCAGCAGCTTGCTAGCGGGGGGGCCCAATGAGCAGTTCTTC. The rearrangement links TRBV7-6 to TRBJ2-1, with TRBD2 identical over 12 bases. V shed 3 bases, J shed 6 bases, and the junction held 3 bases outside the gene matches. This CDR3 region has 15 residues. Germline loops: CDR1 SGHVS, CDR2 FNYEAQ.

V and J are TRBV5-1 and TRBJ2-5; D gene uncertain. This CDR3 contains 11 residues. Germline CDR1 reads SGHRS; CDR2 reads YFSETQ. The V gene lost 5 bases and the J gene lost 2 bases, with 4 bases spanning the gap. The CDR3 coding sequence is TGCGCCAGCAGTTCTCAAGAGACCCAGTACTTC. Encoded protein: CASSSQETQYF.

This clone occurred a few times. V and J are TRBV5-4 and TRBJ1-6; 9 positions match TRBD1. This CDR3 contains 14 residues. Germline assignment: CDR1 SGHNT and CDR2 YYREEE (reference sequence). The J segment lost 10 bases and the V segment lost 4 bases, leaving 6 bases of the junction unmatched. The CDR3 region has the DNA TGTGCCAGCAGCGTCCCGGGACAGGGATCACCCCTCCACTTT. This codes for CASSVPGQGSPLHF.